This TCR beta chain was recovered during a study of T cells in Graves' hyperthyroidism and ophthalmopathy. Whole-study results and caveats: Among clonotypes expanded in thyroid above 0.001, most were also found in blood. The model identified upcoming ophthalmopathy a median around 6 months ahead of onset.

It was RNA transcripts that yielded the amplified TCR beta CDR3 regions. HTBI primers were used for first-round RT-PCR of the TCR CDR3. MiXCR, run by TCRdb on the multiplex PCR reads, gives a single entry per CDR3 protein. This sample has 450,000 to 550,000 distinct CDR3 sequences, with 24% found just once. At least 3 on the Clinical Activity Score was recorded for ophthalmopathy patients, who also had NOSPECS grade at least 4 and duration under 3 months. Source material for PBMCs was around 10 ml fresh peripheral blood. This clonotype turned up a few times. Its antigen is as yet unknown. This CDR3 region has 15 residues. Trimming removed 2 bases from V and 4 bases from J, with 11 bases in between. CDR1 and CDR2 from the germline V gene are LGHNA and YSLEER.

The source is a woman aged 25 to 45 with Graves' ophthalmopathy. The sample taken for sequencing was blood. The rearrangement uses TRBV4-3 and TRBJ2-2; possible D gene TRBD2, 6 bases. CDR3 region: CASSQLMGGTGELFF. In DNA, the CDR3 is TGCGCCAGCAGCCAACTCATGGGGGGCACCGGGGAGCTGTTTTTT.